These 27 T cell receptor beta chains originate from one sample sequenced in a study of Ad26.COV2.S vaccination and SARS-CoV-2 variants. Treatment meaning: roughly 18 received Ad26.COV2.S at low or high dose, single or two shots; about 5 received placebo; per-sample allocation not given. At day 63 after the first vaccine or placebo injection, samples were drawn. Generated by immunoSEQ multiplex PCR, the TCRdb table keeps only in-frame clones and is missing some. Counted here are about 280,000 clones, about 90% occurring once; the ten biggest clones make up around 3.5%. The source material was peripheral blood, sampled in a trial of Ad26.COV2.S vaccine versus placebo. The receptors stem from a person between 18 and 59 years old who received the Ad26.COV2.S COVID-19 vaccine or a placebo.

The chain recombines TRBV2 with TRBJ2-7; 9 bases align to TRBD1. Per germline, CDR1 SNHLY and CDR2 FYNNEI. CDR3 size: 18 residues. Germline trimming cut 0 bases from V and 7 bases from J; bases unmatched to any gene: 16. This CDR3 is CASSEAQTWDRVFGEQYF. CDR3 sequence (DNA): TGTGCCAGCAGTGAAGCCCAAACATGGGACAGGGTTTTCGGGGAGCAGTACTTC.

The genes are TRBV3-1 (or the pseudogene TRBV3-2) and TRBJ2-7, with a possible D match to TRBD2 (5 bases). Looked up from germline, CDR1 is LGHDT and CDR2 is YNNKEL (reference sequence). The V gene lost 4 bases and the J gene lost 3 bases, with 13 bases spanning the gap. This CDR3 spans 14 amino acids. CDR3 protein: CASSRREGGYEQYF. DNA of the CDR3: TGTGCCAGCAGCCGCCGAGAGGGCGGCTACGAGCAGTACTTC.

The V and J genes are TRBV11-2 and TRBJ2-7, with D maybe TRBD1 (6 bases). This CDR3 region has 17 residues. Germline assignment: CDR1 SGHAT and CDR2 FQNNGV. V lost 3 bases and J 0 bases, leaving 18 bases between the germline ends. Here the CDR3 reads CASSFLITGIPSYEQYF. DNA of the CDR3: TGTGCCAGCAGCTTCCTCATAACAGGGATCCCCTCCTACGAGCAGTACTTC.

DNA of the CDR3: TGTGCCTGGAGTGTACTGGCTTTCTCTGGAAACACCATATATTTT. Amino acids: CAWSVLAFSGNTIYF. The V gene is TRBV30, the J gene TRBJ1-3; unclear D gene. V was cut by 0 bases and J by 0 bases, with 9 bases left in between. Germline values: CDR1 GTSNPN, CDR2 SVGIG (reference sequence). The CDR3 loop spans 15 amino acids.

This clone was detected many times. The same CDR3 can be traced to other DNA sequences in this sample. This chain links TRBV9 with TRBJ1-3; D is unresolved. CDR1 is SGDLS, CDR2 YYNGEE, per germline. V was shortened by 5 bases and J by 8 bases, with 8 bases between the two germline ends. This CDR3 contains 11 residues. The CDR3 protein is CASSRGDTIYF. CDR3 nucleotide sequence: TGTGCCAGCAGTCGCGGGGACACCATATATTTT.

This chain links TRBV9 with TRBJ2-1; perhaps TRBD1 as D (6 bases). This CDR3 has 15 residues. V was pared by 3 bases and J by 7 bases, with 17 bases between. Germline values: CDR1 SGDLS, CDR2 YYNGEE. CDR3 sequence (DNA): TGTGCCAGCAGCGCAGGACAGAATCAAGCAAATGAGCAGTTCTTC. Protein product: CASSAGQNQANEQFF.

The J gene is TRBJ2-5, the V gene TRBV30; D is ambiguous. Germline V gene sequence: CDR1 GTSNPN, CDR2 SVGIG (reference sequence). There are 14 residues in the CDR3. With 4 bases removed from V and 1 base from J, the gap between germline ends came to 13 bases. CDR3: CAWMGKAGQETQYF. In nucleotides, the CDR3 is TGTGCCTGGATGGGGAAGGCAGGCCAAGAGACCCAGTACTTC.

This clone has a single count. The V gene is TRBV25-1, the J gene TRBJ1-2, with no clear D. This CDR3 is 11 amino acids long. Trimming removed 6 bases at V and 8 bases at J, with 10 bases between. The germline V gene has CDR1 MGHDK and CDR2 SYGVNS. The CDR3 here is CASSPGWGYTF. The CDR3 DNA reads TGTGCCAGCAGCCCGGGTTGGGGCTACACCTTC.

The genes are TRBV29-1 and TRBJ1-1, with TRBD1 matching 7 bases. The length of the CDR3 is 15 residues. The junction had 12 bases not matched to a gene; V was cut back by 5 bases and J by 3 bases. Germline V gene sequence: CDR1 SQVTM, CDR2 ANQGSEA. The CDR3 nucleotides are TGCAGCGTTCTCCCCGGGAGGGGGCGGGACACTGAAGCTTTCTTT. Translation gives CSVLPGRGRDTEAFF.

The CDR3 is CASSLTRSYNEQFF. The CDR3 coding sequence is TGTGCCAGCAGCTTAACCCGCTCCTACAATGAGCAGTTCTTC. This rearrangement joins TRBV7-8 to TRBJ2-1; D remains unclear. This CDR3 has 14 amino acids. The germline CDR1 and CDR2 sequences are SGHVS and FQNEAQ. Between the trimmed V and J ends, which lost 2 bases and 0 bases, there was a span of 5 bases. Combining the CDR3 with reference TRBV7-8 and TRBJ2-1 gives the whole variable domain GAGVSQSPRYKVAKRGQDVALRCDPISGHVSLFWYQQALGQGPEFLTYFQNEAQLDKSGLPSDRFFAERPEGSVSTLKIQRTQQEDSAVYLCASSLTRSYNEQFFGPGTRLTVL.

The chain combines TRBV5-8 with TRBJ2-7, with 14 positions matching TRBD2. The CDR3 is 17 residues long. In germline, CDR1 is SGHTS, CDR2 YDEGEE. Trimming at V came to 1 base and at J to 2 bases, leaving 5 bases not matched to a gene. The CDR3 DNA reads as TGTGCCAGCAGCTTGATAGTGACTAGCGGGGGGGCCTACGAGCAGTACTTC. Amino acid sequence: CASSLIVTSGGAYEQYF.

The CDR3 coding sequence is TGTGCCAGCAGTGATCGACTAGCGGGGGGCACAGATACGCAGTATTTT. Translating it yields CASSDRLAGGTDTQYF. The chain combines TRBV6-1 with TRBJ2-3, with TRBD2 identical over 12 bases. The V segment lost 3 bases and the J segment 1 base; nucleotides outside the gene matches: 2. Germline V lookup: CDR1 MNHNS, CDR2 SASEGT. The CDR3 runs to 16 residues.

The gene calls are TRBV11-2 and TRBJ1-5; 9 bases line up with TRBD1. The V and J ends lost 4 bases and 11 bases, in that order; junction bases with no gene match: 9. This CDR3 contains 14 residues. The germline V gene has CDR1 SGHAT and CDR2 FQNNGV. CDR3 residues: CASSSGQGSQSQHF. CDR3 DNA sequence: TGTGCCAGCAGCTCTGGACAGGGGTCCCAATCCCAGCATTTT.

CDR3 loop: CASSPSEETQYF. CDR3 nucleotides: TGTGCCAGCAGCCCATCTGAGGAGACCCAGTACTTC. The chain is built from TRBV3-1 (or the pseudogene TRBV3-2) and TRBJ2-5; D gene uncertain. The CDR3 has 12 residues. Germline CDR1 reads LGHDT; CDR2 reads YNNKEL (reference sequence). Between the trimmed V and J ends, which lost 4 bases and 5 bases, there was a span of 8 bases.

To note about this clone: Compared with germline, one end of the junction differs, possibly owing to a read error. The J gene is TRBJ2-7, the V gene TRBV6-6, with 8 bases that match TRBD1. CDR3 size: 14 residues. The germline V gene has CDR1 MNHNY and CDR2 SVGAGI (reference sequence). The CDR3 region is CASSLAGGSDEQYF. CDR3 nucleotide sequence: TGTGCCAGCAGTTTGGCAGGGGGCTCCGACGAGCAGTACTTC.

The genes are TRBV7-2 and TRBJ1-1; 7 nucleotides align to TRBD1. The V gene end was trimmed by 2 bases and the J gene end by 4 bases; junction bases not matched to a gene: 4. Germline CDR1 SGHTA, CDR2 FQGNSA. The CDR3 runs 14 residues. CDR3 residues: CASSLKSGGTEAFF. The CDR3 DNA follows: TGTGCCAGCAGCTTAAAATCAGGGGGCACTGAAGCTTTCTTT.

As to this clone: Other DNA sequences in the sample encode the same CDR3. V and J are TRBV7-8 and TRBJ2-1; D call uncertain. The CDR3 has 12 amino acids. Germline CDR1 SGHVS, CDR2 FQNEAQ. V was pared by 2 bases and J by 7 bases, with 6 bases between. Here the CDR3 reads CASSLQRNEQFF. DNA for the CDR3: TGTGCCAGCAGCTTACAGCGAAATGAGCAGTTCTTC.

This clone was seen more than once but under ten times. The sample contains more than one DNA sequence encoding this CDR3. The chain carries TRBV7-9 and TRBJ1-1; no firm D call. The CDR3 consists of 12 residues. CDR1 is SEHNR, CDR2 FQNEAQ, per germline (reference sequence). V was pared by 6 bases and J by 1 base, with 6 bases between. CDR3 bases: TGTGCCAGCAGTAGAGGGAACACTGAAGCTTTCTTT. It specifies CASSRGNTEAFF.

This chain uses TRBV30 with TRBJ1-6; 7 positions match TRBD1. In germline, CDR1 is GTSNPN, CDR2 SVGIG (reference sequence). The V gene end was trimmed by 2 bases and the J gene end by 9 bases; junction bases not matched to a gene: 4. The CDR3 contains 13 residues. This CDR3 is CAWSTGEVSPLHF. The CDR3 DNA reads as TGTGCCTGGAGTACAGGGGAAGTTTCACCCCTCCACTTT.

This chain uses TRBV6-5 with TRBJ2-3, with a weak D call TRBD1 (5 bases). This CDR3 spans 15 amino acids. Germline values: CDR1 MNHEY, CDR2 SVGAGI. Trimming took off 2 bases at V and 1 base at J, with 10 bases between the two ends. CDR3 amino acids: CASSYRGRGTDTQYF. The CDR3 DNA reads TGTGCCAGCAGTTACAGGGGTCGGGGCACAGATACGCAGTATTTT.

This rearrangement joins TRBV28 to TRBJ1-2; D is ambiguous. Germline CDR1 reads MDHEN; CDR2 reads SYDVKM. The CDR3 contains 12 residues. V shed 8 bases and J shed 4 bases, with 11 bases lying between them. This CDR3 reads CASGRRIYGYTF. CDR3 nucleotides: TGTGCCAGCGGAAGGCGTATCTATGGCTACACCTTC.

The V call is TRBV3-1 (or the pseudogene TRBV3-2), the J call TRBJ2-1; D may be TRBD1 (5 bases). Germline V lookup: CDR1 LGHDT, CDR2 YNNKEL (reference sequence). The CDR3 runs 14 residues. Trimming left V 5 bases short and J 5 bases short, with 13 bases between. The CDR3 sequence is CASSSLWGDNEQFF. The CDR3 DNA reads as TGTGCCAGCAGCTCGCTTTGGGGCGACAATGAGCAGTTCTTC.

CDR3 sequence (DNA): TGTGCCAGCAGCCGCCGGGAGAATTATGAAAAACTGTTTTTT. The encoded protein is CASSRRENYEKLFF. The chain is built from TRBV7-8 and TRBJ1-4; D is ambiguous. In germline, CDR1 is SGHVS, CDR2 FQNEAQ. V lost 5 bases and J 6 bases, leaving 13 bases between the germline ends. The CDR3 runs 14 residues.

V gene TRBV13 combines with J gene TRBJ1-5; tentatively, D is TRBD1 (6 bases). Between the trimmed V and J ends, which lost 5 bases and 6 bases, there was a span of 14 bases. This CDR3 region has 14 residues. In germline, CDR1 is PRHDT, CDR2 FYEKMQ (reference sequence). For the CDR3, the DNA is TGTGCCAGCAGCCTCTCACAGGGAGCTCAGCCCCAGCATTTT. Residues: CASSLSQGAQPQHF.

The chain has TRBV5-1 and TRBJ2-1; 7 bases match TRBD2. Unmatched junction bases numbered 10, after V lost 0 bases and J lost 7 bases. The germline CDR1 and CDR2 sequences are SGHRS and YFSETQ. The CDR3 length is 16 residues. The CDR3 sequence is CASSLDGGGYRNEQFF. Written as DNA, the CDR3 is TGCGCCAGCAGCTTGGATGGGGGAGGGTACCGGAATGAGCAGTTCTTC. The entire variable domain, with the rest obtained from reference TRBV5-1 and TRBJ2-1, is as follows: KAGVTQTPRYLIKTRGQQVTLSCSPISGHRSVSWYQQTPGQGLQFLFEYFSETQRNKGNFPGRFSGRQFSNSRSEMNVSTLELGDSALYLCASSLDGGGYRNEQFFGPGTRLTVL.

The chain is built from TRBV19 and TRBJ1-4, with D possibly matching TRBD1 (6 bases). The CDR3 spans 13 residues. The germline V and J ends were trimmed by 7 bases and 7 bases, with 13 bases remaining between them. Per the germline V gene, CDR1 is LNHDA and CDR2 is SQIVND (reference sequence). The CDR3 nucleotides are TGTGCCAGTACCTCAGGGGTTGGTGAAAAACTGTTTTTT. Translating it yields CASTSGVGEKLFF.

This clone was counted a few times. The chain joins TRBV6-1 to TRBJ1-2, with TRBD1 identical over 9 bases. CDR1 is MNHNS and CDR2 is SASEGT in the germline V gene. Unmatched junction bases numbered 6, after V lost 4 bases and J lost 0 bases. This CDR3 has 16 residues. The CDR3 protein is CASSATGTGTNYGYTF. The CDR3 bases are TGTGCCAGCAGTGCAACCGGGACAGGGACTAACTATGGCTACACCTTC.